This note documents a single TCR beta chain sequence. Sequencing was performed with immunoSEQ multiplex PCR; in TCRdb, only in-frame clones are kept and a portion is missing. The data contain about 200,000 clones, approximately 78% of them singletons. Germline V gene sequence: CDR1 LNHNV, CDR2 YYDKDF (reference sequence). The CDR3 spans 16 residues. Trimming removed 0 bases from V and 7 bases from J; junction bases left unmatched: 9. This sample was included in a study of blood T cell repertoires in COVID-19. Sequencing was performed on peripheral blood. This receptor was obtained from a woman aged 40 to 49 with acute or convalescent COVID-19. V usage is TRBV15 and J usage is TRBJ2-1; 7 bases are shared with TRBD2. CDR3 sequence: CATSRDRGGAGNEQFF. In DNA, the CDR3 is TGTGCCACCAGCAGAGATCGGGGAGGGGCAGGGAATGAGCAGTTCTTC.